This TCR beta chain derives from a study of cytomegalovirus exposure and HLA in healthy donors. The study ran its PCR with 60 Vbeta and 13 Jbeta primers. This table comes from immunoSEQ multiplex PCR, and its TCRdb copy is limited to in-frame clones, with some not included. The sample carries 80,000 to 130,000 clones, under 80% recorded once. Trimming took 6 bases from V and 2 from J; bases not matched to a gene: 5. Germline V CDR1 and CDR2: SGHTA, FQGNSA. The CDR3 runs to 15 residues. The J gene is TRBJ1-5, the V gene TRBV7-2, with 9 bases fitting TRBD1. The clonotype comes from a woman aged 18-29 years in good health and CMV-seropositive. Sequencing used PBMCs. As DNA, the CDR3 is TGTGCCAGCAGGACCCGGACAGGGGGCAATCAGCCCCAGCATTTT. Its protein product is CASRTRTGGNQPQHF.